A selection of T cell receptor beta chains follows, all from one sample in a study of shared clonotypes between healthy human individuals. Generated by immunoSEQ multiplex PCR, the TCRdb table keeps only in-frame clones and is missing some. The table shows 530,000 or so clones, with about 79% occurring only once. Sequencing input: PBMCs. All receptors come from a woman between 40 and 50 years old in good health. Some clones in this sample may be carry-over from other donors' samples. Both conserved end residues are part of each CDR3. The D gene is left open where the match is weak. Clone size is stated in some rows and not others, as once, few, many or a class when expanded.

v_gene	abundance	d_gene	j_gene	CDR3aa	CDR3nt
TRBV28	-	-	TRBJ2-7	CASSFGPTKGASHYEQYF	TGTGCCAGCAGTTTTGGTCCAACTAAAGGAGCGAGCCACTACGAGCAGTACTTC
TRBV5-1	few	TRBD1	TRBJ2-7	CASSSTGTGVVYEQYF	TGCGCCAGCAGCTCGACCGGGACAGGGGTTGTCTACGAGCAGTACTTC
TRBV7-9	-	TRBD2	TRBJ2-3	CASSAGTSLADTQYF	TGTGCCAGCAGCGCCGGGACTAGCCTAGCAGATACGCAGTATTTT
TRBV11-2	-	-	TRBJ1-1	CASSLTSEYSGGTEAFF	TGTGCCAGCAGCTTAACATCCGAGTACAGCGGCGGCACTGAAGCTTTCTTT
TRBV5-5	-	-	TRBJ2-7	CASSLEVFSYEQYF	TGTGCCAGCAGCTTGGAAGTATTCTCCTACGAGCAGTACTTC
TRBV27	few	-	TRBJ2-7	CASSWGIGAYEQYF	TGTGCCAGCAGTTGGGGGATAGGGGCCTACGAGCAGTACTTC
TRBV30	-	-	TRBJ2-7	CAWSVRGWWERFEQYF	TGTGCCTGGAGTGTACGGGGGTGGTGGGAGCGATTCGAGCAGTACTTC
TRBV7-8	-	TRBD2	TRBJ2-7	CASSPGLAGWKDARDEQYF	TGTGCCAGCAGCCCGGGACTAGCGGGATGGAAGGACGCGCGGGACGAGCAGTACTTC
TRBV28	-	-	TRBJ1-5	CASSFTGVFGSSNQPQHF	TGTGCCAGCAGTTTTACGGGGGTCTTCGGCTCGAGCAATCAGCCCCAGCATTTT
TRBV6-6	-	-	TRBJ1-5	CASSWGRNNQPQHF	TGTGCCAGCAGTTGGGGACGGAACAATCAGCCCCAGCATTTT
TRBV28	-	TRBD1	TRBJ2-6	CASSLRPWTGAGANVLTF	TGTGCCAGCAGTTTAAGGCCCTGGACAGGGGCTGGGGCCAACGTCCTGACTTTC
TRBV7-3	-	-	TRBJ2-5	CASSLLAQETQYF	TGTGCCAGCAGCTTATTGGCTCAAGAGACCCAGTACTTC
TRBV9	-	-	TRBJ2-1	CASSPRVGGGNNEQFF	TGTGCCAGCAGCCCCCGTGTTGGCGGGGGCAACAATGAGCAGTTCTTC
TRBV29-1	-	-	TRBJ1-3	CSVAAVGNTIYF	TGCAGCGTTGCGGCGGTCGGAAACACCATATATTTT
TRBV10-3	many	-	TRBJ1-1	CAIREWGAYTEAFF	TGTGCCATCAGAGAGTGGGGGGCTTACACTGAAGCTTTCTTT
TRBV18	few	-	TRBJ2-7	CASSPYIWTDPYEQYF	TGTGCCAGCTCACCTTATATCTGGACCGATCCCTACGAGCAGTACTTC
TRBV10-2	-	-	TRBJ2-7	CASSTSSFYEQYF	TGCGCCAGCAGTACTAGCAGCTTCTACGAGCAGTACTTC
TRBV5-1	-	-	TRBJ1-5	CASSPGPNQPQHF	TGCGCCAGCAGCCCCGGACCCAATCAGCCCCAGCATTTT
TRBV28	few	TRBD1	TRBJ1-2	CASRGTGGLGYTF	TGTGCCAGCAGGGGGACAGGGGGTCTTGGCTACACCTTC
TRBV7-3	few	-	TRBJ2-2	CASSLVDSRLGGELFF	TGTGCCAGCAGCTTAGTCGATTCCCGTCTAGGCGGGGAGCTGTTTTTT
TRBV7-9	-	-	TRBJ2-7	CASSLNSYSYEQYF	TGTGCCAGCAGCTTGAATTCTTACTCCTACGAGCAGTACTTC
TRBV5-1	once	-	TRBJ1-6	CASSSNRPGLLNSPLHF	TGCGCCAGCAGCTCGAACCGTCCGGGACTCTTGAATTCACCCCTCCACTTT
TRBV6-5	-	TRBD2	TRBJ2-7	CASQAGGRHEQYF	TGTGCCAGCCAAGCGGGAGGGCGGCACGAGCAGTACTTC
TRBV7-2	few	TRBD2	TRBJ2-1	CASSLQKRERYNEQFF	TGTGCCAGCAGCTTACAAAAGCGGGAGAGATACAATGAGCAGTTCTTC
TRBV2	-	TRBD2	TRBJ2-1	CASRLAGVYNEQFF	TGTGCCAGCAGGTTAGCGGGAGTTTACAATGAGCAGTTCTTC
TRBV28	-	-	TRBJ1-5	CASCVSNQPQHF	TGTGCCAGCTGTGTTAGCAATCAGCCCCAGCATTTT
TRBV20-1	-	-	TRBJ1-2	CSATVIYGYTF	TGCAGTGCTACAGTGATCTATGGCTACACCTTC
TRBV19	-	-	TRBJ2-1	CASSHDSNEQFF	TGTGCCAGTAGCCATGACAGCAATGAGCAGTTCTTC
TRBV28	-	-	TRBJ2-6	CASCLSGANVLTF	TGTGCCAGCTGCCTCTCTGGGGCCAACGTCCTGACTTTC
TRBV2	-	TRBD1	TRBJ1-3	CASSQQGASGNTIYF	TGTGCCAGCAGTCAACAGGGGGCCTCTGGAAACACCATATATTTT
TRBV11-2	-	-	TRBJ2-7	CASSPPGAHYEQYF	TGTGCCAGCAGCCCCCCCGGGGCCCACTACGAGCAGTACTTC
TRBV10-3	many	-	TRBJ2-7	CAIRAGGEQYEQYF	TGTGCCATCAGAGCTGGAGGGGAACAATACGAGCAGTACTTC
TRBV30	few	TRBD1	TRBJ2-7	CAWGQGRDFQYF	TGTGCCTGGGGACAGGGTCGGGACTTCCAGTACTTC
TRBV7-2	-	TRBD2	TRBJ2-1	CASSFSGRATGEQFF	TGTGCCAGCAGCTTTAGCGGGAGGGCCACAGGTGAGCAGTTCTTC
TRBV11-2	-	TRBD2	TRBJ2-7	CASSARPAGTSDSYEQYF	TGTGCCAGCAGCGCGCGGCCCGCCGGGACTAGCGACTCCTACGAGCAGTACTTC
TRBV14	-	-	TRBJ1-2	CASSPTGPSYGYTF	TGTGCCAGCAGCCCAACGGGACCCTCCTATGGCTACACCTTC
TRBV19	few	-	TRBJ1-5	CASRGREKSSNQPQHF	TGTGCCTCTAGGGGCAGGGAGAAGTCCAGCAATCAGCCCCAGCATTTT
TRBV5-1	-	-	TRBJ2-2	CASSLRGANTGELFF	TGCGCCAGCAGCTTGAGGGGGGCGAACACCGGGGAGCTGTTTTTT
TRBV6-1	few	TRBD2	TRBJ2-2	CASSARLAGTVGELFF	TGTGCCAGCAGTGCCCGACTAGCGGGGACGGTCGGGGAGCTGTTTTTT
TRBV5-4	-	-	TRBJ2-1	CASSLGQGFYNEQFF	TGTGCCAGCAGCTTGGGTCAGGGGTTCTACAATGAGCAGTTCTTC
TRBV7-8	-	-	TRBJ1-4	CASSLARAQEKLFF	TGTGCCAGCAGCTTAGCGAGGGCCCAGGAAAAACTGTTTTTT
TRBV7-2	few	TRBD2	TRBJ2-7	CASSPRGLASNPQYF	TGTGCCAGCAGCCCAAGGGGACTAGCGTCGAACCCGCAGTACTTC
TRBV7-3	-	-	TRBJ2-2	CASSLSLRGDTGELFF	TGTGCCAGCAGCTTAAGTTTGAGAGGGGACACCGGGGAGCTGTTTTTT
TRBV7-9	-	-	TRBJ2-1	CASSSGLASNEQFF	TGTGCCAGCAGCTCTGGGCTAGCGAGCAATGAGCAGTTCTTC
TRBV19	once	TRBD1	TRBJ2-7	CASSQTGSSYEQYF	TGTGCCAGTAGCCAGACAGGGAGCTCCTACGAGCAGTACTTC
TRBV6-1	-	TRBD1	TRBJ1-2	CASSVEGRGLYGYTF	TGTGCCAGCAGCGTGGAGGGCAGGGGGCTGTATGGCTACACCTTC
TRBV5-1	-	-	TRBJ1-4	CASSPRQLNEKLFF	TGCGCCAGCAGCCCCCGACAGCTTAATGAAAAACTGTTTTTT
TRBV19	-	-	TRBJ2-5	CASSIGAGPGTQYF	TGTGCCAGTAGTATAGGAGCCGGGCCAGGGACCCAGTACTTC
TRBV7-9	-	TRBD1	TRBJ2-1	CASRITGTGNYNEQFF	TGTGCCAGCCGCATTACCGGGACAGGGAACTACAATGAGCAGTTCTTC
TRBV7-2	-	TRBD2	TRBJ2-7	CASSLLAGAYSEQYF	TGTGCCAGCAGCTTACTAGCGGGAGCATATTCCGAGCAGTACTTC
TRBV7-9	-	-	TRBJ2-7	CASSSNQIKETELYEQYF	TGTGCCAGCAGCTCCAATCAAATAAAGGAGACAGAGCTCTACGAGCAGTACTTC
TRBV7-3	once	-	TRBJ2-7	CASSLSPQRNYEQYF	TGTGCCAGCAGCTTATCCCCACAGAGAAACTACGAGCAGTACTTC